Detailed here is one TCR beta chain. What it binds is not known. Time point of the sample: baseline pretreatment blood. Sample treatment: 15 Gy SBRT to primary tumor, nephrectomy 4 weeks later. This renal cell carcinoma was of the clear cell type. The data were taken from a study of radiation and T cells in renal cell carcinoma. Germline assignment: CDR1 SGHTA and CDR2 FQGNSA. V lost 4 bases, J lost 3 bases, and 16 bases lay in between. The length of the CDR3 is 16 residues. Repertoires were generated with immunoSEQ multiplex PCR, while TCRdb's copy carries only in-frame clones and drops some. The sample carries approximately 90,000 clones, 80% to 90% recorded once. Study-level points and caveats: Top tumor clonotypes rose in blood 2 weeks post-radiation, then contracted. No pretreatment tumor biopsies were available for baseline clonotypes.

Sequencing was performed on blood, taken from a patient whose treatment included radiotherapy and nephrectomy. This receptor was obtained from a man in his fifties or sixties with renal cell carcinoma. The rearrangement uses TRBV7-2 and TRBJ1-5; possible D gene TRBD1, 5 bases. The CDR3 coding sequence is TGTGCCAGCAGCTCCGAGTCAGGGCGGAACAATCAGCCCCAGCATTTT. The encoded protein is CASSSESGRNNQPQHF.